This T cell receptor beta chain is drawn from a study of blood T cell repertoires in COVID-19. At the level of the study: Samples came from the United States, Italy and Spain, spanning acute and convalescent COVID-19. T cells, B-cell-depleted T cells, or PBMCs supplied cDNA or gDNA.

J gave up 2 bases and V 4 bases, and 4 bases lay outside the gene matches. Per germline, CDR1 PRHDT and CDR2 FYEKMQ (reference sequence). CDR3 length: 15 residues. Authors' processing steps: Using reference gene primer amplification, nucleated cell counts were estimated. Assay: immunoSEQ multiplex PCR; the TCRdb copy retains only in-frame clones and omits some. That table furnishes V, J and clone size, whereas the DNA furnished D and trimming. The sample lists about 230,000 clones; more than 70% were seen once. The receptor was isolated from a man aged 40-49 years with active or convalescent COVID-19. The sequenced material came from peripheral blood. The V gene is TRBV13, the J gene TRBJ1-5; 8 bases fit TRBD1. CDR3 nucleotide sequence: TGTGCCAGCAGCTCCCTGACAGGGGGCAATCAGCCCCAGCATTTT. It specifies CASSSLTGGNQPQHF.